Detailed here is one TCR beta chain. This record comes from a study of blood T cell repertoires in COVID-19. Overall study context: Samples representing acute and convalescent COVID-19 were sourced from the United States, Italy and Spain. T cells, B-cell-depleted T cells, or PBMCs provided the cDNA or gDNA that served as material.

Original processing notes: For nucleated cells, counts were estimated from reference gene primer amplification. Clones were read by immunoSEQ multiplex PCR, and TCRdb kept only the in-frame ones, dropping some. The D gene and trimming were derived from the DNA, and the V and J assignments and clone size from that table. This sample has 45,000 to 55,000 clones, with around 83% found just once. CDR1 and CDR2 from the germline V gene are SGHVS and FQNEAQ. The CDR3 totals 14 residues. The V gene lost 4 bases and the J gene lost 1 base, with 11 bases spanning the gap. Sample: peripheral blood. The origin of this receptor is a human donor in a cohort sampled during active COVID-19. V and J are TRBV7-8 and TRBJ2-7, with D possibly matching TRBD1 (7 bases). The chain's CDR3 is CASSSRDRSYEQYF. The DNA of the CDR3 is TGTGCCAGCAGCTCGCGGGACAGATCCTACGAGCAGTACTTC.